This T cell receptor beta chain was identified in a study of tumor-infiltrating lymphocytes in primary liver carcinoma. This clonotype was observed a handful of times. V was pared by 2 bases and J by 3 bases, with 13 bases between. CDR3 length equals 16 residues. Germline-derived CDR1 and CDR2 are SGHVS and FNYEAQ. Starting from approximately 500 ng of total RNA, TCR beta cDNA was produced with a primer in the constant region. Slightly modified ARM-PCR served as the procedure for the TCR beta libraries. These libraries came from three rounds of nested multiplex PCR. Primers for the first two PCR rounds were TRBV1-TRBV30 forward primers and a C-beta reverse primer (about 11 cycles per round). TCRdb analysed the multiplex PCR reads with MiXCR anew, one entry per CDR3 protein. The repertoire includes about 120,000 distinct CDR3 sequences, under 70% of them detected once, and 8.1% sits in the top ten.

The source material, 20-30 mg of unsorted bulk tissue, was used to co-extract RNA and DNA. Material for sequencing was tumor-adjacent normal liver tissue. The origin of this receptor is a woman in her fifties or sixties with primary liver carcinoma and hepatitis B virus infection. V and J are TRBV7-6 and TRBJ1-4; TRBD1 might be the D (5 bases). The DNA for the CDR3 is TGTGCCAGCAGCTTATGGGGGTATACAGCTAATGAAAAACTGTTTTTT. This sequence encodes CASSLWGYTANEKLFF.